These 8 T cell receptor beta chains originate from one sample sequenced in a study of cytomegalovirus exposure and HLA in healthy donors. PCR amplification relied on 60 Vbeta primers (plus 13 Jbeta primers). Data came from immunoSEQ multiplex PCR; TCRdb stores just in-frame clones and leaves some out. The sample lists roughly 150,000 clones, roughly 70% occurring once. Sequenced input: PBMCs. The receptors here all came from a woman aged 45-65 years in good health and CMV-seropositive.

The rearrangement joins TRBV5-1 to TRBJ2-7; tentatively, D is TRBD2 (5 bases). CDR1 and CDR2 (germline): SGHRS, YFSETQ. Trimming took 0 bases from V and 7 from J, leaving 8 bases between them. The CDR3 consists of 12 residues. The CDR3 DNA sequence: TGCGCCAGCAGCTTGGGGTCGGGAGAGCAGTACTTC. It codes for CASSLGSGEQYF. Full variable domain (remainder filled in from reference TRBV5-1 and TRBJ2-7): KAGVTQTPRYLIKTRGQQVTLSCSPISGHRSVSWYQQTPGQGLQFLFEYFSETQRNKGNFPGRFSGRQFSNSRSEMNVSTLELGDSALYLCASSLGSGEQYFGPGTRLTVT.

This clone was observed at least ten times. Other DNA sequences from this sample encode an identical CDR3 as well. The CDR3 protein is CASSLAPGNTEAFF. The CDR3 coding sequence is TGCGCCAGCAGCTTGGCCCCAGGGAACACTGAAGCTTTCTTT. The V gene is TRBV5-1, the J gene TRBJ1-1; D is unclear. Trimming took off 0 bases at V and 1 base at J, with 7 bases between the two ends. The CDR3 loop spans 14 amino acids. Germline-derived CDR1 and CDR2 are SGHRS and YFSETQ. Drawing the rest from reference TRBV5-1 and TRBJ1-1, the complete variable domain is KAGVTQTPRYLIKTRGQQVTLSCSPISGHRSVSWYQQTPGQGLQFLFEYFSETQRNKGNFPGRFSGRQFSNSRSEMNVSTLELGDSALYLCASSLAPGNTEAFFGQGTRLTVV.

In nucleotides, the CDR3 is TGTGCCAGCAGCTTAACAGGGGTTTTGCTTGAGCAGTACTTC. This codes for CASSLTGVLLEQYF. The V call is TRBV7-2, the J call TRBJ2-7; 7 nucleotides align to TRBD1. The ends lost 2 bases at V and 7 bases at J; junction bases unmatched: 8. In germline, CDR1 is SGHTA, CDR2 FQGNSA. The length of the CDR3 is 14 residues.

The chain is built from TRBV5-1 and TRBJ1-5; D is unresolved. Trimming removed 0 bases from V and 0 bases from J, with 4 bases in between. CDR3 length: 14 residues. Germline lookup yields CDR1 SGHRS and CDR2 YFSETQ. The CDR3 DNA reads TGCGCCAGCAGCTTGGACGGTAGCAATCAGCCCCAGCATTTT. Translating it yields CASSLDGSNQPQHF.

This clone has only a few counts. The chain recombines TRBV30 with TRBJ1-1, with no clear D. From germline, CDR1 is GTSNPN and CDR2 SVGIG (reference sequence). The CDR3 has 13 residues. Trimming removed 0 bases at V and 5 bases at J, with 10 bases between. The CDR3 loop reads CAWSVPPRTEAFF. CDR3 sequence (DNA): TGTGCCTGGAGTGTACCTCCGAGGACTGAAGCTTTCTTT.

The sample holds a few counts of this clone. The rearrangement uses TRBV5-6 and TRBJ2-7; D might be TRBD2 (6 bases). The CDR3 loop spans 15 amino acids. Germline CDR1 is SGHDT and CDR2 is YYEEEE. The germline V and J ends were trimmed by 1 base and 7 bases, with 18 bases remaining between them. DNA for the CDR3: TGTGCCAGCAGCTTGAACTTTGGGACCGGGGGAGAGCAGTACTTC. Its translation is CASSLNFGTGGEQYF.

J is TRBJ1-3 and V is TRBV14, with 9 bases lining up with TRBD1. In germline, CDR1 is SGHDN, CDR2 FVKESK. The CDR3 contains 15 residues. V was pared by 3 bases and J by 2 bases, with 2 bases of the junction left unmatched. The CDR3 reads CASSQDRGTGNTIYF. CDR3 coding DNA: TGTGCCAGCAGCCAGGACAGGGGCACTGGAAACACCATATATTTT.

This clone was counted a few times. The CDR3 DNA follows: TGTGCCAGCTCCCCCATTCCCGGGACAGGGGGCGAGCAGTACTTC. This sequence encodes CASSPIPGTGGEQYF. The J gene is TRBJ2-7, the V gene TRBV18; 11 bases map to TRBD1. The ends lost 6 bases at V and 6 bases at J; junction bases unmatched: 10. The germline gives CDR1 KGHSH, CDR2 LQKENI. This CDR3 spans 15 amino acids.